The rows below give T cell receptor beta chains drawn from one sample of a study of blood T cell repertoires in COVID-19. Profiling relied on immunoSEQ multiplex PCR, and the TCRdb table lists in-frame clones only, not all of them. The table lists a few hundred thousand clones, around nine tenths of them singletons. The sequencing input was peripheral blood. The receptors were sampled from a woman aged 55-70 years with COVID-19, enrolled during active disease. The CDR3 runs from the conserved cysteine through the conserved F or W. The D gene is left open where the match is weak.

v_gene: TRBV9
d_gene: TRBD1
j_gene: TRBJ1-1
CDR3aa: CASSVKGATEAFF
CDR3nt: TGTGCCAGCAGCGTAAAGGGGGCAACTGAAGCTTTCTTT

v_gene: TRBV16
d_gene: .
j_gene: TRBJ1-5
CDR3aa: CASSQMTSNQPQHF
CDR3nt: TGTGCCAGCAGCCAAATGACAAGCAATCAGCCCCAGCATTTT

v_gene: TRBV6-1
d_gene: TRBD1
j_gene: TRBJ1-5
CDR3aa: CASSVGTAQYNQPQHF
CDR3nt: TGTGCCAGCAGTGTAGGGACAGCGCAATACAATCAGCCCCAGCATTTT

v_gene: TRBV2
d_gene: .
j_gene: TRBJ1-2
CDR3aa: CASSPAPGGMGYGYTF
CDR3nt: TGTGCCAGCAGTCCCGCCCCCGGGGGTATGGGCTATGGCTACACCTTC

v_gene: TRBV3-1/TRBV3-2
d_gene: TRBD1
j_gene: TRBJ1-4
CDR3aa: CASSYRGRNEKLFF
CDR3nt: TGTGCCAGTAGTTACAGGGGACGTAATGAAAAACTGTTTTTT

v_gene: TRBV10-3
d_gene: .
j_gene: TRBJ2-7
CDR3aa: CAISVPRGLTSYEQYF
CDR3nt: TGTGCCATCAGTGTCCCGAGGGGACTCACTTCCTACGAGCAGTACTTC

v_gene: TRBV7-2
d_gene: TRBD2
j_gene: TRBJ2-2
CDR3aa: CASSFSSGRSGELFF
CDR3nt: TGTGCCAGCAGCTTCTCTAGCGGGAGAAGCGGGGAGCTGTTTTTT

v_gene: TRBV9
d_gene: .
j_gene: TRBJ2-1
CDR3aa: CASSVIASASYNEQFF
CDR3nt: TGTGCCAGCAGCGTAATTGCTAGCGCATCCTACAATGAGCAGTTCTTC

v_gene: TRBV15
d_gene: TRBD1
j_gene: TRBJ2-2
CDR3aa: CATSRVKQLRGQRISNTGELFF
CDR3nt: TGTGCCACCAGCAGAGTAAAGCAGCTAAGGGGGCAACGGATTTCGAACACCGGGGAGCTGTTTTTT

v_gene: TRBV2
d_gene: .
j_gene: TRBJ1-5
CDR3aa: CASRSQGSNQPQHF
CDR3nt: TGTGCCAGCAGATCCCAGGGTAGCAATCAGCCCCAGCATTTT

v_gene: TRBV29-1
d_gene: TRBD1
j_gene: TRBJ1-2
CDR3aa: CSVATGNYGYTF
CDR3nt: TGCAGCGTGGCGACAGGGAACTATGGCTACACCTTC

v_gene: TRBV19
d_gene: TRBD2
j_gene: TRBJ2-4
CDR3aa: CASSIASGSRDIQYF
CDR3nt: TGTGCCAGTAGTATCGCTAGCGGGAGCAGGGACATTCAGTACTTC